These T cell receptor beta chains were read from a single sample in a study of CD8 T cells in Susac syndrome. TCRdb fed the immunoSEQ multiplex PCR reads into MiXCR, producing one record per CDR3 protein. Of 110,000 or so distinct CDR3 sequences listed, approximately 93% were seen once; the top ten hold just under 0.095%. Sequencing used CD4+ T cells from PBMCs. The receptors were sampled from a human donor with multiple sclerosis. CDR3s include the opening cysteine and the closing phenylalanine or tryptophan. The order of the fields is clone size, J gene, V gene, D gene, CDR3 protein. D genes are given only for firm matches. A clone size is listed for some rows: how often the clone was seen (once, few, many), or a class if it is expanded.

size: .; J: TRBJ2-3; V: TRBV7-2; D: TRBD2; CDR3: CASSTRLAGDPDTQYF
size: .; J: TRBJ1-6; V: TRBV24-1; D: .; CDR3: CATSDHTQGIFSPLHF
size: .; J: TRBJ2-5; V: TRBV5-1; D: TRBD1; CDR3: CASRWDRADETQYF
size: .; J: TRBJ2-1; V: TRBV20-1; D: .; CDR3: CSARGNGEQFF
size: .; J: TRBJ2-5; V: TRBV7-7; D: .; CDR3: CASSLVGVQETQYF
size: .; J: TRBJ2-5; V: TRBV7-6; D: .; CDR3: CASSLTMAPQYF
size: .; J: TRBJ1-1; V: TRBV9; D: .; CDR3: CASSGTGRTEAFF
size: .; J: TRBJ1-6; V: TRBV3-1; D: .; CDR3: CASSFNTGDNSPLHF
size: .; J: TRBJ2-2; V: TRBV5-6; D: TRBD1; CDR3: CASSEVPGTGDTGELFF
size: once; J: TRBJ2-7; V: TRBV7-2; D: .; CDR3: CASSLVGGSYYEQYF
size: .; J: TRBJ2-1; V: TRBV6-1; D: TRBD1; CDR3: CASSQGQGWNNEQFF
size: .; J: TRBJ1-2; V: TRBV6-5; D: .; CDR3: CASSYHVVGPGFNYGYTF
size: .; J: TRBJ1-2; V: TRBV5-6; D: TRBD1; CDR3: CASSLASRGRIYGYTF
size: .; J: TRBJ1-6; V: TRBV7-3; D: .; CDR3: CASSLMPGSSSPLHF
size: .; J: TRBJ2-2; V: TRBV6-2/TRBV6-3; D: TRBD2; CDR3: CASSISGGNTGELFF
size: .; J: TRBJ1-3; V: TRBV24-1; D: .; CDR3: CATSDVGGNTIYF